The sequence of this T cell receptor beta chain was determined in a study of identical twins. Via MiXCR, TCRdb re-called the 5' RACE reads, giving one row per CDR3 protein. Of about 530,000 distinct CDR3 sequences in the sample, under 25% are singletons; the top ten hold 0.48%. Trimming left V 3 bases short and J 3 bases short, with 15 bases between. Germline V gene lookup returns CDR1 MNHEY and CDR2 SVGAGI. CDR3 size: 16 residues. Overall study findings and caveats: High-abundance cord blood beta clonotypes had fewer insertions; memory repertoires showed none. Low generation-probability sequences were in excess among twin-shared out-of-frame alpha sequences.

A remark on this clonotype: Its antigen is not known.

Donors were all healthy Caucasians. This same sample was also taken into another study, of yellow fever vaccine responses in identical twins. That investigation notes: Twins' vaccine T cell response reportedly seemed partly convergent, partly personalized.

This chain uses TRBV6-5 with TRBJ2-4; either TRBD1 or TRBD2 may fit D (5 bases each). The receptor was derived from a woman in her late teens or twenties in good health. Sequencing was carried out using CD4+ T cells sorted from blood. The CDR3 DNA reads TGTGCCAGCAGTTATGCAGGGCCCGGGGTCAAAAACATTCAGTACTTC. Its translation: CASSYAGPGVKNIQYF.